A single T cell receptor beta chain is shown here with its context. The antigen is undetermined. Time point indicated: week 47, end of study. In every dose of vaccine, 300 ug of mutant IDH1 20-mer peptide was given alongside topical imiquimod. Patients came in for eight vaccinations, in weeks 1, 3, 5, 7, 11, 15, 19 and 23. The protocol was immunoSEQ multiplex PCR, while the TCRdb copy is restricted to in-frame clones and leaves out a portion. This table holds fewer than 85,000 clones, 80% to 90% found once. The source of the sample is a study of a mutant IDH1 vaccine in newly diagnosed glioma. Study at large: Former treatment meant radiotherapy, temozolomide, or both; the majority had gotten both.

Germline loops: CDR1 MDHEN, CDR2 SYDVKM. Deletions cut 5 bases from V and 4 bases from J, with 8 bases between. This CDR3 has 12 amino acids. V usage is TRBV28 and J usage is TRBJ1-2, with TRBD1 as a possible D gene (5 bases). This receptor was identified in a man between 35 and 55 years old with glioma. Sequences were derived from PBMCs, sampled from a glioma patient whose treatment included an IDH1 peptide vaccine. CDR3 DNA: TGTGCCAGCAGTGGACAAGGCTATGGCTACACCTTC. This encodes CASSGQGYGYTF.